This T cell receptor (beta chain) was observed in a study of blood T cell repertoires in COVID-19. At the level of the study: Collection of acute and convalescent COVID-19 samples took place in the United States, Italy and Spain. T cells, B-cell-depleted T cells, or PBMCs supplied cDNA or gDNA.

In the authors' methods: Estimated nucleated cell counts came from reference gene primer amplification. The table came from immunoSEQ multiplex PCR; TCRdb's copy has only in-frame clones and leaves some out. V, J and clone size derive from that table, while D and trimming were established from the DNA sequence. This table has around 200,000 clones, over 75% appearing once. After removal of 6 bases from V and 7 bases from J, the junction contained 6 bases not matched to a gene. CDR3 length: 14 residues. Looked up from germline, CDR1 is ENHRY and CDR2 is SYGVKD. The sample consisted of peripheral blood. The gene calls are TRBV10-3 and TRBJ1-6; 7 nucleotides line up with TRBD1. This TCR was sampled from a human donor in a cohort sampled during active COVID-19. The CDR3 is CAISTGAENSPLHF. For the CDR3, the DNA is TGTGCCATCAGCACAGGGGCAGAGAATTCACCCCTCCACTTT.